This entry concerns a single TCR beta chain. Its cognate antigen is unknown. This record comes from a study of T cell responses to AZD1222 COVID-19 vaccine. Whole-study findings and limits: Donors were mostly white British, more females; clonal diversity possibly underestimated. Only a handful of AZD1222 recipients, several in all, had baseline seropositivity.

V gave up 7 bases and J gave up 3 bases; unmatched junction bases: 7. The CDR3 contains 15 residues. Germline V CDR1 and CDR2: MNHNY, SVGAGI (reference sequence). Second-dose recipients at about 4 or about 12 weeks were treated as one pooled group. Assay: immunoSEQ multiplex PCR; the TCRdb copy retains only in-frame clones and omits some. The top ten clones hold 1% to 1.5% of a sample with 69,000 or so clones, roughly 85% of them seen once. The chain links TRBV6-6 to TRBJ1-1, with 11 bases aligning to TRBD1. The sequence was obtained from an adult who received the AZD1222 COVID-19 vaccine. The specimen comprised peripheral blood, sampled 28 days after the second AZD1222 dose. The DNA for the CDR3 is TGTGCCAGCACTAGGACAGGGGGCTTGTACACTGAAGCTTTCTTT. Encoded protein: CASTRTGGLYTEAFF.